This paragraph reports one T cell receptor beta chain. The data stem from a study of blood T cell repertoires in COVID-19. The overall study: Acute and convalescent COVID-19 specimens originated in the United States, Italy and Spain.

Sequencing used immunoSEQ multiplex PCR; TCRdb keeps in-frame clones, though not all of them. The repertoire consists of roughly 500,000 clones, with around 89% occurring once and the leading ten covering less than 2%. All enrollees were roughly 18 to 89 years old and from 20 to 25 US areas. Cohort placement rested on clinical history that participants reported themselves. Donors in Cohort 3 who had recovered were those with two negative PCRs, healthcare professional clearance, or resolution of their symptoms. The CDR3 spans 13 residues. Looked up from germline, CDR1 is GTSNPN and CDR2 is SVGIG (reference sequence). The V segment lost 7 bases and the J segment 8 bases; nucleotides outside the gene matches: 11.

Sequencing input: PBMCs or T cells enriched from blood (not recorded which). This TCR came from a woman aged 40 to 50 who had recovered from COVID-19. This chain connects TRBV30 to TRBJ1-2, with TRBD1 matching 9 bases. The chain's CDR3 is CAFNRDREGGYTF. The CDR3 nucleotides are TGTGCCTTCAACCGGGACAGGGAGGGAGGCTACACCTTC.